This TCR beta chain is drawn from a study of metastatic and nonmetastatic thyroid tumors. Study-wide background: Repertoires from malignant and benign thyroid patients were compared across blood and tumor or nodule tissue. Findings and limits, study-wide: In blood and tumor, TCR beta diversity was reportedly significantly higher in malignant thyroid tumors than in benign nodules.

Original data processing: A classifier for distant metastasis in papillary thyroid cancer was constructed using CDR3 differences observed across clinicopathological groups. TCRdb called clones again from the PCR reads with MiXCR. TCRdb's processing, not the study's, gives the V and J calls here. There are 3,000 to 5,000 clones in the sample; less than 25% occur only once, and about 30% lies in the top ten. Thyroid surgery was preceded by no treatment in any patient. Of note for this clone: Its antigen is not known.

Specimen: tumor tissue. The sequence derives from a male donor with papillary thyroid cancer or a benign thyroid nodule (not recorded which). Some clones in this sample may be carry-over from other donors' samples.

The CDR3 DNA reads as TGTGCCAGCAGCTCAGTCGGGCCCACAGATACGCAGTATTTT. Translated: CASSSVGPTDTQYF. The V call is TRBV11-2, the J call TRBJ2-3; no reliable D call. The germline V gene encodes CDR1 SGHAT and CDR2 FQNNGV. This CDR3 spans 14 amino acids. V dropped 4 bases and J dropped 2 bases, with 10 bases sitting between them.